This T cell receptor (beta chain) appears in the sequencing data of a study of blood T cell repertoires in COVID-19. Whole-study context: Sources were T cells, B-cell-depleted T cells, or PBMCs; the material itself was cDNA or gDNA.

This clone came up a few times. Those who participated ranged in age from roughly 18 to 90 years and resided in about two dozen US areas. The recovered donors of Cohort 3 showed two negative PCRs, clearance, or symptom resolution. Only in-frame clones appear in the TCRdb table, and some are missing; sequencing was by immunoSEQ multiplex PCR. The sample records roughly 170,000 clones, about 72% being singletons. This CDR3 has 16 amino acids. Germline loops: CDR1 SGHTA, CDR2 FQGNSA. Trimming took 5 bases from V and 4 from J; bases not matched to a gene: 14. This sequence joins TRBV7-2 and TRBJ2-7; 7 bases match TRBD2. The specimen sequenced was PBMCs or T cells enriched from blood (not recorded which). This receptor was identified in a woman between 45 and 65 years old who had recovered from COVID-19. CDR3 bases: TGTGCCAGCAGCAAGGGGCGGGGGACTACGACTTACGAGCAGTACTTC. It specifies CASSKGRGTTTYEQYF.